This TCR beta chain appears in the sequencing data of a study of blood T cell repertoires in COVID-19. V was clipped by 8 bases and J by 8 bases, with 16 bases between them. The CDR3 covers 14 residues. The germline V gene encodes CDR1 MNHEY and CDR2 SMNVEV (reference sequence). Per the original data handling: Cell counts per sample came from amplifying reference gene primers. Profiled with immunoSEQ multiplex PCR; TCRdb holds only in-frame clones, not every one. The V and J calls and clone size were taken over from that table, and D and trimming were inferred from the DNA. The sample lists about 150,000 clones, 85% to 90% occurring once. Followed longitudinally, the Seattle patients had been enrolled during active infection.

Material: peripheral blood. V and J are TRBV27 and TRBJ1-6; the D gene is possibly TRBD1 (6 bases). This TCR was sampled from a woman at least 80 years old with COVID-19, enrolled during active disease. CDR3 residues: CASGQTGPDSPLHF. The CDR3 coding sequence is TGTGCCAGCGGACAAACAGGGCCAGATTCACCCCTCCACTTT.